A single sample is the source of the 2 T cell receptor beta chains below, sequenced in a study of blood T cell repertoires in COVID-19. The method was immunoSEQ multiplex PCR; TCRdb's version includes in-frame clones alone and lacks a portion of them. The sample lists hundreds of thousands of clones, roughly four fifths seen once, with approximately 1.9% in the top ten. Material for sequencing was peripheral blood. The receptor source for this set is an elderly woman with acute or convalescent COVID-19.

V is TRBV11-2 and J is TRBJ2-1; 7 bases agree with TRBD2. From germline, CDR1 is SGHAT and CDR2 FQNNGV. V shed 5 bases and J 2 bases; nucleotides not matched to a gene: 12. The CDR3 loop spans 17 amino acids. The CDR3: CASSKRASGEPYNEQFF. The CDR3 nucleotides are TGTGCCAGCAGCAAGAGGGCCAGCGGGGAACCCTACAATGAGCAGTTCTTC.

The V call is TRBV28, the J call TRBJ1-5; D is possibly TRBD1 (5 bases). The V end was cut by 5 bases, the J end by 1 base, with 9 bases between. Germline values: CDR1 MDHEN, CDR2 SYDVKM. The CDR3 has 14 residues. CDR3 region: CASSPGGSNQPQHF. The CDR3 DNA sequence: TGTGCCAGCAGTCCGGGGGGAAGCAATCAGCCCCAGCATTTT.